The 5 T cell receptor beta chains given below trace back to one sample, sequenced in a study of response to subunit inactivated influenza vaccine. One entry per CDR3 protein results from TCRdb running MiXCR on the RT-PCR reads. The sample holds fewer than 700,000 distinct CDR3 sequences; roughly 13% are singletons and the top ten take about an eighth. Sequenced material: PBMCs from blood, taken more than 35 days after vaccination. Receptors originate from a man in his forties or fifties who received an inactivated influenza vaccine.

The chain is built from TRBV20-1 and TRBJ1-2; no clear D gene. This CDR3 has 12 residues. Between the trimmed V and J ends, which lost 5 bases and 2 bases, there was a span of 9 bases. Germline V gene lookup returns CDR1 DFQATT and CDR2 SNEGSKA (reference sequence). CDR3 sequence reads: CSAPSRNYGYTF. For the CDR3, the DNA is TGCAGTGCTCCATCCAGGAACTATGGCTACACCTTC.

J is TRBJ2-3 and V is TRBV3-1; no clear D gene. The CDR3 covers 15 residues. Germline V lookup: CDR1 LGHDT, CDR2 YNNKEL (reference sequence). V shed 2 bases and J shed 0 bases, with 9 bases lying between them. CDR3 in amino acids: CASSQNALSTDTQYF. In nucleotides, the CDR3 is TGTGCCAGCAGCCAAAATGCGCTAAGCACAGATACGCAGTATTTT.

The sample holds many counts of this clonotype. The CDR3 bases are TGCAGTGCTAGAGAGATAGGAGGGTTAGGGACCAATGAGCAGTTCTTC. It encodes CSAREIGGLGTNEQFF. This chain connects TRBV20-1 to TRBJ2-1, with a weak D call TRBD2 (6 bases). The V and J ends lost 0 bases and 6 bases respectively, with 18 bases between them. Germline CDR1 and CDR2: DFQATT and SNEGSKA (reference sequence). The CDR3 extends over 16 amino acids.

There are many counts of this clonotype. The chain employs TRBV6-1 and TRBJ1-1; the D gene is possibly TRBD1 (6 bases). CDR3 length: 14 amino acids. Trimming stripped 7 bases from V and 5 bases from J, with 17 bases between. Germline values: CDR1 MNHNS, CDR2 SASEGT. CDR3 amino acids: CASNNREGRTEAFF. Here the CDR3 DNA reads TGTGCCAGCAACAACAGGGAGGGCAGGACTGAAGCTTTCTTT.

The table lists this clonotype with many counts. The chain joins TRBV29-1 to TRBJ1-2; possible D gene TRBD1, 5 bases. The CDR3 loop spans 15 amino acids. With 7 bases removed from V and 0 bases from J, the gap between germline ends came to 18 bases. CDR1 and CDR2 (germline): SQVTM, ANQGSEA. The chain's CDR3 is CSALHPDRSNYGYTF. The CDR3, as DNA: TGCAGCGCCCTACACCCAGACAGATCTAACTATGGCTACACCTTC.